Below, 7 T cell receptor beta chains from the same sample are listed, as sequenced in a study of OX40 agonist ivuxolimab in advanced cancers. Measured with immunoSEQ multiplex PCR; TCRdb has only the in-frame clones, and not every one. The table includes around 57,000 clones, roughly 90% detected once. The sequences come from CD4+ or CD8+ T cells sorted from blood, collected in a trial of the OX40 agonist ivuxolimab. These receptors came from an adult with an advanced solid tumor such as melanoma, head and neck, liver or kidney cancer.

The rearrangement links TRBV4-1 to TRBJ1-1; D is unresolved. Germline loops: CDR1 MGHRA, CDR2 YSYEKL. The CDR3 length is 11 residues. V lost 8 bases and J 1 base, leaving 5 bases between the germline ends. The CDR3 bases are TGCGCCAGCCGCAAGAACACTGAAGCTTTCTTT. This gives the protein CASRKNTEAFF.

The chain recombines TRBV14 with TRBJ1-1; the match to TRBD1 covers 7 bases. Per germline, CDR1 SGHDN and CDR2 FVKESK. Germline trimming cut 4 bases from V and 6 bases from J; bases unmatched to any gene: 5. The CDR3 length is 13 residues. The CDR3 nucleotides read TGTGCCAGCAGCCGACTGGGGACAGCTGAAGCTTTCTTT. This sequence encodes CASSRLGTAEAFF.

Worth noting for this clone: Other DNA sequences within the sample encode an identical CDR3. The chain employs TRBV28 and TRBJ2-7; no reliable D call. V was shortened by 4 bases and J by 3 bases, with 4 bases between the two germline ends. This CDR3 has 11 residues. The germline V gene has CDR1 MDHEN and CDR2 SYDVKM. As DNA, the CDR3 is TGTGCCAGCAGTTCAAGCTACGAGCAGTACTTC. Translation gives CASSSSYEQYF.

The V gene is TRBV11-2, the J gene TRBJ1-5, with D uncertain. Germline loops: CDR1 SGHAT, CDR2 FQNNGV. V was shortened by 3 bases and J by 7 bases, with 13 bases between the two germline ends. The CDR3 sequence is 14 residues long. The CDR3 DNA is TGTGCCAGCAGCTTTGACGGTGCGGGGCAGCCCCAGCATTTT. The encoded protein is CASSFDGAGQPQHF.

This clone was seen only once. This chain connects TRBV6-1 to TRBJ2-3; D remains unclear. V was trimmed by 6 bases and J by 1 base, leaving 8 bases between them. Germline-derived CDR1 and CDR2 are MNHNS and SASEGT. The CDR3 loop spans 13 amino acids. CDR3 protein: CASRGSGTDTQYF. Here the CDR3 DNA reads TGTGCCAGCAGGGGCTCCGGCACAGATACGCAGTATTTT.

J is TRBJ1-3 and V is TRBV28, with D possibly being TRBD1 (6 bases). The CDR3 totals 14 residues. Between the trimmed V and J ends, which lost 5 bases and 2 bases, there was a span of 10 bases. Germline V gene sequence: CDR1 MDHEN, CDR2 SYDVKM. This CDR3 is CASSVTGTGNTIYF. The CDR3 DNA is TGTGCCAGCAGTGTAACAGGGACTGGAAACACCATATATTTT.

This chain uses TRBV19 with TRBJ2-1, with 7 bases that match TRBD1. CDR3 length: 14 residues. Looked up from germline, CDR1 is LNHDA and CDR2 is SQIVND (reference sequence). The ends lost 6 bases at V and 6 bases at J; junction bases unmatched: 8. The CDR3 loop is CASRTWDSTNEQFF. CDR3 in DNA: TGTGCCAGTAGAACTTGGGACAGTACCAATGAGCAGTTCTTC.